The next 23 T cell receptor beta chains were all read from a single sample in a study of blood T cell repertoires in COVID-19. Assay used: immunoSEQ multiplex PCR; TCRdb lists only in-frame clones, some missing. In the table there are approximately 250,000 clones, around 89% of which are singletons. Material for sequencing was PBMCs or T cells enriched from blood (not recorded which). The receptors derive from a woman aged 40 to 49 with acute COVID-19.

The rearrangement links TRBV30 to TRBJ2-7; TRBD1 is a possible D gene (6 bases). CDR3 length: 12 residues. The V gene lost 2 bases and the J gene lost 2 bases, with 7 bases spanning the gap. From germline, CDR1 is GTSNPN and CDR2 SVGIG (reference sequence). The CDR3 DNA sequence: TGTGCCTGGAGTCGGGACACCTACGAGCAGTACGTC. Translated: CAWSRDTYEQYV.

The chain couples TRBV19 to TRBJ1-5; no clear D gene. CDR3 length equals 15 residues. Germline V gene data show CDR1 as LNHDA and CDR2 as SQIVND (reference sequence). V was pared by 2 bases and J by 4 bases, with 12 bases between. In DNA, the CDR3 is TGTGCCAGTAGTATATCCGGGGTCGAGAATCAGCCCCAGCATTTT. Amino acid sequence: CASSISGVENQPQHF.

This clone appeared a single time. Written as DNA, the CDR3 is TGTGCCAGCAAAAGAGGTTCTCCTGAAAAACTGTTTTTT. It is translated as CASKRGSPEKLFF. The J gene is TRBJ1-4, the V gene TRBV12-3 or TRBV12-4, with D uncertain. This CDR3 comprises 13 residues. Deletions cut 7 bases from V and 7 bases from J, with 13 bases between.

The chain couples TRBV19 to TRBJ2-1; 10 bases fit TRBD2. With 8 bases clipped from V and 5 bases from J, the junction kept 6 bases outside the gene matches. Germline V lookup: CDR1 LNHDA, CDR2 SQIVND (reference sequence). This CDR3 spans 14 amino acids. In nucleotides, the CDR3 is TGTGCCAGTCAAGCGGGAGGGCGGAACAATGAGCAGTTCTTC. Translation: CASQAGGRNNEQFF. Together with reference TRBV19 and TRBJ2-1, the CDR3 gives the full variable domain: DGGITQSPKYLFRKEGQNVTLSCEQNLNHDAMYWYRQDPGQGLRLIYYSQIVNDFQKGDIAEGYSVSREKKESFPLTVTSAQKNPTAFYLCASQAGGRNNEQFFGPGTRLTVL.

In its sample, this clone was seen once. The chain carries TRBV4-1 and TRBJ1-1, with a weak D call TRBD1 (6 bases). The V end was cut by 6 bases, the J end by 5 bases, with 19 bases between. CDR3 length: 15 amino acids. Looked up from germline, CDR1 is MGHRA and CDR2 is YSYEKL. The CDR3, as DNA: TGCGCCAGCAGGACCGTATGGACAGAAAAGACTGAAGCTTTCTTT. It yields the protein CASRTVWTEKTEAFF.

The rearrangement links TRBV12-3 or TRBV12-4 to TRBJ2-1; no clear D. The CDR3 has 13 amino acids. With 3 bases removed from V and 5 bases from J, the gap between germline ends came to 8 bases. CDR3: CASSLLQNNEQFF. CDR3 DNA sequence: TGTGCCAGCAGTTTGTTACAGAACAATGAGCAGTTCTTC.

This sequence joins TRBV10-2 and TRBJ1-2; D is ambiguous. This CDR3 has 14 residues. Germline CDR1 WSHSY, CDR2 SAAADI. Trimming took 6 bases from V and 7 from J, leaving 18 bases between them. This CDR3 is CASREGPGLGGYTF. The CDR3 nucleotides read TGCGCCAGCAGAGAAGGTCCAGGTCTTGGTGGCTACACCTTC.

This sequence joins TRBV6-2 or TRBV6-3 and TRBJ2-7; 8 nucleotides match TRBD1. Germline V gives CDR1 MNHEY, CDR2 SVGEGT. The ends lost 5 bases at V and 4 bases at J; junction bases unmatched: 10. There are 15 residues in the CDR3. The DNA of the CDR3 is TGTGCCAGCAGTGTCGGACAGGGTAGTATTTACGAGCAGTACTTC. Translating gives CASSVGQGSIYEQYF.

The chain carries TRBV30 and TRBJ2-7; 9 positions agree with TRBD1. V lost 3 bases, J lost 7 bases, and 7 bases stayed unmatched. Germline V gene data show CDR1 as GTSNPN and CDR2 as SVGIG (reference sequence). This CDR3 spans 13 amino acids. The CDR3 region is CAWSHGQGREQYF. CDR3 in DNA: TGTGCCTGGAGCCATGGACAGGGGAGAGAGCAGTACTTC.

The chain couples TRBV2 to TRBJ2-7; 10 bases are shared with TRBD1. Losses at the gene ends were 6 bases for V and 5 bases for J; bases not matched to a gene: 4. Germline-derived CDR1 and CDR2 are SNHLY and FYNNEI. The CDR3 sequence is 13 residues long. The CDR3 loop is CASSGQGGNEQYF. The CDR3, as DNA: TGTGCCAGCAGCGGACAGGGGGGGAACGAGCAGTACTTC.

The rearrangement joins TRBV7-2 to TRBJ1-2; D unclear. V lost 2 bases, J lost 8 bases, and 6 bases lay in between. This CDR3 has 11 amino acids. Germline V gives CDR1 SGHTA, CDR2 FQGNSA. CDR3 loop: CASSLTRGYTF. The DNA for the CDR3 is TGTGCCAGCAGCTTAACGAGGGGCTACACCTTC.

This sequence joins TRBV24-1 and TRBJ2-2; 15 nucleotides align to TRBD2. This CDR3 is 19 amino acids long. Germline CDR1 reads KGHDR; CDR2 reads SFDVKD. Trimming cost V 3 bases and J 5 bases; bases outside gene matches: 9. The CDR3 here is CATSDPSRGLAGGTGELFF. In DNA, the CDR3 is TGTGCCACCAGTGATCCATCGCGCGGACTAGCGGGAGGGACCGGGGAGCTGTTTTTT.

The CDR3, as DNA: TGTGCCAGCAGCTACGACACCACAGATACGCAGTATTTT. Protein: CASSYDTTDTQYF. The J gene is TRBJ2-3, the V gene TRBV21-1; the table names TRBD1, a call not compared with the DNA. TRBV21-1 counts as a pseudogene. CDR3 length: 13 amino acids.

Only a few counts were recorded for this clone. The chain joins TRBV19 to TRBJ1-5, with TRBD1 matching 7 bases. This CDR3 comprises 16 residues. V lost 5 bases and J lost 0; bases outside the gene matches: 7. Germline V gene data show CDR1 as LNHDA and CDR2 as SQIVND (reference sequence). CDR3 coding DNA: TGTGCCAGTAGTGTGGACAGGCTTAATAGCAATCAGCCCCAGCATTTT. It specifies CASSVDRLNSNQPQHF.

CDR3 residues: CASSRGQGGAYGYTF. CDR3 nucleotide sequence: TGTGCCAGCAGCAGAGGACAGGGAGGCGCCTATGGCTACACCTTC. The V and J genes are TRBV5-8 and TRBJ1-2; 8 bases line up with TRBD1. Losses at the gene ends were 4 bases for V and 4 bases for J; bases not matched to a gene: 9. From germline, CDR1 is SGHTS and CDR2 YDEGEE. This CDR3 spans 15 amino acids.

J is TRBJ2-7 and V is TRBV30; 9 bases are shared with TRBD1. The CDR3 runs 12 residues. V trimming: 4 bases; J trimming: 7 bases; junction bases outside the gene matches: 5. From germline, CDR1 is GTSNPN and CDR2 SVGIG (reference sequence). CDR3 nucleotides: TGTGCCTGGAAGGACAGGGGCCCGGAGCAGTACTTC. Its protein is CAWKDRGPEQYF. Based on the CDR3 plus reference TRBV30 and TRBJ2-7, the full variable domain is SQTIHQWPATLVQPVGSPLSLECTVEGTSNPNLYWYRQAAGRGLQLLFYSVGIGQISSEVPQNLSASRPQDRQFILSSKKLLLSDSGFYLCAWKDRGPEQYFGPGTRLTVT.

The genes are TRBV11-2 and TRBJ2-3; TRBD2 matches at 11 bases. The germline V gene has CDR1 SGHAT and CDR2 FQNNGV. This CDR3 region has 17 residues. V dropped 4 bases and J dropped 1; count of bases not matched to a gene: 7. DNA for the CDR3: TGTGCCAGCAGCTCCCGACGGGGACTAGCGGGCACAGATACGCAGTATTTT. Protein product: CASSSRRGLAGTDTQYF.

A few counts support this clone. The gene calls are TRBV5-1 and TRBJ1-5, with D possibly matching TRBD1 (6 bases). CDR3 length equals 14 residues. V lost 0 bases and J 7 bases, leaving 11 bases between the germline ends. Germline loops: CDR1 SGHRS, CDR2 YFSETQ. The CDR3 sequence: CASSLVGAGQPQHF. DNA of the CDR3: TGCGCCAGCAGCTTGGTGGGGGCTGGGCAGCCCCAGCATTTT.

The J gene is TRBJ1-3, the V gene TRBV7-2; 9 nucleotides match TRBD1. The V gene end was trimmed by 4 bases and the J gene end by 4 bases; junction bases not matched to a gene: 5. CDR3 length equals 15 residues. CDR1 is SGHTA, CDR2 FQGNSA, per germline. CDR3 sequence (DNA): TGTGCCAGCAGCTGGGGACAGGGAGCAGGAAACACCATATATTTT. This translates into CASSWGQGAGNTIYF.

The genes are TRBV6-1 and TRBJ2-3; TRBD2 aligns across 7 bases. V lost 1 base, J lost 10 bases, and 8 bases stayed unmatched. The CDR3 runs to 14 residues. Per germline, CDR1 MNHNS and CDR2 SASEGT. DNA of the CDR3: TGTGCCAGCAGTGAAGTAGCGGGTGCTCAGGCGCAGTATTTT. It specifies CASSEVAGAQAQYF.

V and J are TRBV6-6 and TRBJ1-6; a weak D match, TRBD1 (5 bases). Germline lookup yields CDR1 MNHNY and CDR2 SVGAGI (reference sequence). This CDR3 has 12 residues. The V end lost 6 bases, the J end lost 8 bases, and 8 bases lay between the germline ends. CDR3 DNA sequence: TGTGCCAGCAGCGACAGAGATTCACCCCTCCACTTT. Translating gives CASSDRDSPLHF.

This clone was picked up a small number of times. The V gene is TRBV7-8, the J gene TRBJ1-1; D call uncertain. The CDR3 is 15 residues long. Between the trimmed V and J ends, which lost 2 bases and 6 bases, there was a span of 16 bases. Looked up from germline, CDR1 is SGHVS and CDR2 is FQNEAQ. In DNA, the CDR3 is TGTGCCAGCAGCTTAAGGAGGACTCATGGGGCTGAAGCTTTCTTT. Translated, it gives CASSLRRTHGAEAFF.

This clone was seen only a few times. The V gene is TRBV7-9, the J gene TRBJ2-4; 7 bases align to TRBD1. This CDR3 is built from 16 residues. Unmatched junction bases numbered 7, after V lost 5 bases and J lost 0 bases. CDR1 and CDR2 from the germline V gene are SEHNR and FQNEAQ (reference sequence). The CDR3 DNA reads TGTGCCAGCAGCCCCCAGACAGGGCAAGCCAAAAACATTCAGTACTTC. Its translation is CASSPQTGQAKNIQYF.